This entry concerns a single TCR beta chain. Produced via immunoSEQ multiplex PCR; TCRdb's table is partial and in-frame only. The sample contains about 27,000 clones, over 75% of which appear only once. The entry originates in a study of blood T cell repertoires in COVID-19. Germline V gene sequence: CDR1 SGHTA, CDR2 FQGNSA. This CDR3 contains 14 residues. The V end was cut by 1 base, the J end by 7 bases, with 10 bases between. The rearrangement joins TRBV7-2 to TRBJ1-4; possible D gene TRBD1, 5 bases. This sequence was found in a human donor with active COVID-19. The donor label of this sample is uncertain. Sequencing was performed on peripheral blood. CDR3 nucleotide sequence: TGTGCCAGCAGCTTAGATGGGGGAGGTGAAAAACTGTTTTTT. Translating it yields CASSLDGGGEKLFF.